This T cell receptor beta chain emerged from a study of blood T cell repertoires in COVID-19. Looked up from germline, CDR1 is SEHNR and CDR2 is FQNEAQ (reference sequence). Trimming shortened V by 5 bases and J by 0 bases, and 13 bases separated the two germline ends. The length of the CDR3 is 15 residues. Produced via immunoSEQ multiplex PCR; TCRdb's table is partial and in-frame only. This sample has 100,000 to 120,000 clones; nearly 80% occur once, and the top ten carry 16%. The chain employs TRBV7-9 and TRBJ1-1; D might be TRBD1 (5 bases). The sample consisted of peripheral blood. This clonotype was sampled from a woman aged 80 or over with active or convalescent COVID-19. The CDR3 loop is CASSPRGQLNTEAFF. The CDR3 DNA reads as TGTGCCAGCAGCCCTAGGGGTCAGCTGAACACTGAAGCTTTCTTT.